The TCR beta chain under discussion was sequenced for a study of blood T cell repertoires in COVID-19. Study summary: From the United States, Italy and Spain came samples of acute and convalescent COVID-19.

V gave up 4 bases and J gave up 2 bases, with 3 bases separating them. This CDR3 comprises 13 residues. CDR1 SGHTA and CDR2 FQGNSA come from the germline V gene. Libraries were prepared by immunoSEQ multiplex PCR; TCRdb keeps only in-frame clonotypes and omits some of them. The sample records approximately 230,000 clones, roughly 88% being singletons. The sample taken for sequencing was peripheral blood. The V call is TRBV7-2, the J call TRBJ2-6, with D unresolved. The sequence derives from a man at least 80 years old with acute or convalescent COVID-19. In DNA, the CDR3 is TGTGCCAGCAGCTGGCCTGGGGCCAACGTCCTGACTTTC. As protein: CASSWPGANVLTF.